The entry below gives a single TCR beta chain sequence along with its context. The source of the sample is a study of blood T cell repertoires in COVID-19. Overall study: The United States, Italy and Spain provided the acute and convalescent COVID-19 samples. The analysed material was cDNA or gDNA that came from T cells, B-cell-depleted T cells, or PBMCs.

Authors' analysis steps: Quantification of nucleated cells was approximated via reference gene primer amplification. The table came from immunoSEQ multiplex PCR; TCRdb's copy has only in-frame clones and leaves some out. The D gene and trimming were derived from the DNA, and the V and J assignments and clone size from that table. The sample consists of tens of thousands of clones, roughly four fifths of them appearing once. The TCR comes from a woman in her 70s with acute or convalescent COVID-19. Sequencing used peripheral blood.

DNA for the CDR3: TGTGCCACTTCCAGGGTTCGCAATCAGCCCCAGCATTTT. This sequence encodes CATSRVRNQPQHF. The chain combines TRBV28 with TRBJ1-5, with D tentatively TRBD1 (5 bases). This CDR3 is built from 13 residues. The germline V and J ends were trimmed by 10 bases and 2 bases, with 12 bases remaining between them. Germline-derived CDR1 and CDR2 are MDHEN and SYDVKM.